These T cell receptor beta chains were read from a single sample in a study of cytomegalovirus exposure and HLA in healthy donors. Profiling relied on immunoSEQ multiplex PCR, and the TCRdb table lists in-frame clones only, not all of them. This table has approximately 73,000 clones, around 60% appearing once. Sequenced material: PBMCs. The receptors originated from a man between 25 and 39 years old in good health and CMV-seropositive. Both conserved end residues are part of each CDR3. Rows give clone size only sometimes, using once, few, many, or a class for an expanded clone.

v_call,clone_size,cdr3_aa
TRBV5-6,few,CASRVRTSGAYNEQFF
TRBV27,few,CASSLRDRGGETQYF
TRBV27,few,CASSFGWGREGSEQYF
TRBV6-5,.,CASSYSGGQGGDIQYF
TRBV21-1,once,CASSSIQGEDYEQYF
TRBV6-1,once,CASSETAGSGNTIYF
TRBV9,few,CASSVGGSGNYNEQFF
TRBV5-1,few,CATQRGTGVSTPTRNTEAFF
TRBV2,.,CASREVTDTQYF
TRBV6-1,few,CASSEGRGEYF
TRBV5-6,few,CASSSSPTGGTGYTF
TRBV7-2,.,CASSSQGRAYGYTF
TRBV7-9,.,CASSLASRQGQTEAFF
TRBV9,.,CASSAFNTGELFF
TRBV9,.,CASSAQGGSPYNEQFF
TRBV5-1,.,CASFLGGLGQETQYF
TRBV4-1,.,CASSQPDRGRLDEQFF
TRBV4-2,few,CASSHAAGGEDTQYF
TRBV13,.,CASSSDRGLYNEQFF
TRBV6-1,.,CASSEDAIRTSGGFDEQFF
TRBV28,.,CASSQGALEYEQYF
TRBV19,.,CASSIHEGGYTF
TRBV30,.,CAWSVENSYGYTF
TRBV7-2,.,CASSSNLAGGRETQYF
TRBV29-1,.,CSVDTWGQGAQGYTF
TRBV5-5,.,CASSLAGRDTEAFF
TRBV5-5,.,CASSLAGGINQPQHF
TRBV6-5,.,CASTRTSADTQYF
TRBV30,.,CAWRDTRRNYGYTF
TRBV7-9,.,CASSLAQGSEKLFF
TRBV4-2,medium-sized,CASSPGTGPETQYF
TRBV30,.,CALGTGESRTGELFF
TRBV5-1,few,CASSLVLAGGPTETQYF
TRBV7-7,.,CASSMRQGYEQYF
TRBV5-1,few,CASSPDVSEADTQYF
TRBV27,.,CASSLERRGTQYF
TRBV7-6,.,CASSSSGSGYTGELFF
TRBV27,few,CASQGRTGELFF
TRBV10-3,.,CAIAGTGGSGNIQYF
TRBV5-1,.,CASSLGRVGQPQHF
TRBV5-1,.,CASSFDRPREAGELFF
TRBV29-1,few,CSVLPFTSGGGTDTQYF
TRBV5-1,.,CASSNLAGGGETQYF
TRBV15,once,CATSMPDRDYGYTF
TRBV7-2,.,CASSPGRGMTQYF
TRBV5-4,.,CASSLDGRANYGYTF
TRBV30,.,CAWSATRGNNSPLHF
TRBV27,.,CASSFRDRQETQYF
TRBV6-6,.,CASSSVSPYEQYF
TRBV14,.,CASSQVHGRAYEQYF
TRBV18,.,CASSPMTGQNTEAFF
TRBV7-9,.,CASGLAGAQETQYF
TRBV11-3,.,CASSPRTGLHQETQYF
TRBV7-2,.,CASSVTSGRLEQYF
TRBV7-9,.,CASSLAGADGYTF
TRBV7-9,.,CATLHRAGRYNEQFF
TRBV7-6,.,CASGGTGNPNTQYF
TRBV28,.,CASSLAGELETQYF
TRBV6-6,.,CASRGRQGLQPQHF
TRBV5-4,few,CASSVGTNPDTQYF